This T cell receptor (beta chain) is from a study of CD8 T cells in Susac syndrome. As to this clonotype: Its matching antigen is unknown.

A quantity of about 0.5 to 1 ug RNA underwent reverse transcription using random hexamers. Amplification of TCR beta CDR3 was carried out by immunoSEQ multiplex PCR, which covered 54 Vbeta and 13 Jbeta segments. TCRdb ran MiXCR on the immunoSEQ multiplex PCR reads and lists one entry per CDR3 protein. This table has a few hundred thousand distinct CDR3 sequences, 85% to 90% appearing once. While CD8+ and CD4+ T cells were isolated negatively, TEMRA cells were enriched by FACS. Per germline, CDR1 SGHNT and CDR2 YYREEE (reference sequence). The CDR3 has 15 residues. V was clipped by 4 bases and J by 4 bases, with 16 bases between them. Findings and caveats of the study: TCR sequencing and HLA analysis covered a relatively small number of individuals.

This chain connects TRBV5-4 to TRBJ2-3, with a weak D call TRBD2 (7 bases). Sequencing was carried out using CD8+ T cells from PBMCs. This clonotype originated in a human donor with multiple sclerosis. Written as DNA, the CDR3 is TGTGCCAGCAGCCCGATGGGGGGGGGCGCAGATACGCAGTATTTT. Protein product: CASSPMGGGADTQYF.